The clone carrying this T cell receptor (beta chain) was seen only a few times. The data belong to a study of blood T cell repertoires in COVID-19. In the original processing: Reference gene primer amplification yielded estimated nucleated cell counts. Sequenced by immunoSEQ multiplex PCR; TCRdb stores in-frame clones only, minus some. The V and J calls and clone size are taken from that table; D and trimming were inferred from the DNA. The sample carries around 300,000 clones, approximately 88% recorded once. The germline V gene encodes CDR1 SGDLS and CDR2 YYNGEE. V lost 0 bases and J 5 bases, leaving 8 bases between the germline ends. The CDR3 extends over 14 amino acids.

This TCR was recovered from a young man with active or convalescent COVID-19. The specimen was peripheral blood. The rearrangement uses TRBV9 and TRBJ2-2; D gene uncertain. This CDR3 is CASSVGGGTGELFF. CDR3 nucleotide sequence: TGTGCCAGCAGCGTAGGCGGTGGAACCGGGGAGCTGTTTTTT. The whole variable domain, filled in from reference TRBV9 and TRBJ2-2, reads DSGVTQTPKHLITATGQRVTLRCSPRSGDLSVYWYQQSLDQGLQFLIQYYNGEERAKGNILERFSAQQFPDLHSELNLSSLELGDSALYFCASSVGGGTGELFFGEGSRLTVL.